This T cell receptor (beta chain) comes out of a study of T cells in Graves' hyperthyroidism and ophthalmopathy. The investigators amplified TCR beta CDR3 regions from RNA transcripts. During a first-round RT-PCR of the TCR CDR3, the HTBI primer set was used. One entry per CDR3 protein results from TCRdb running MiXCR on the multiplex PCR reads. Of about 700,000 distinct CDR3 sequences listed, about 14% were seen once; the top ten hold roughly a tenth. The CDR3 has 18 residues. Germline CDR1 LNHDA, CDR2 SQIVND (reference sequence). V shed 4 bases and J 2 bases; nucleotides not matched to a gene: 16. V is TRBV19 and J is TRBJ2-7; 8 bases map to TRBD1. This sequence was found in a young woman with Graves' hyperthyroidism. Sequencing was done on a sample of blood. The CDR3 DNA is TGTGCCAGTAGTACATTAAAAGGACAGGGTGGAGTCCCCTACGAGCAGTACTTC. Protein: CASSTLKGQGGVPYEQYF.